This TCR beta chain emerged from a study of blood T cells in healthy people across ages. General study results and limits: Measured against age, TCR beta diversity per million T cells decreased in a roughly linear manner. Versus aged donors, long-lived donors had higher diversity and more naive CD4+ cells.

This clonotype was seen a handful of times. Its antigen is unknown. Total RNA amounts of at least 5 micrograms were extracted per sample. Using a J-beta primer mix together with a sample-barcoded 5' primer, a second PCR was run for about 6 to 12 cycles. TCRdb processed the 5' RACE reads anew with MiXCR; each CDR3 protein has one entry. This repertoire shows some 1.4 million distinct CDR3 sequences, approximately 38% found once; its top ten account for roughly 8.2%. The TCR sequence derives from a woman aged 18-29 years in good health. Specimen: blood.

DNA for the CDR3: TGTGCCAGCAGTCTCATGCGGGAGGATATCTACGAGCAGTACTTC. This gives the protein CASSLMREDIYEQYF. The rearrangement uses TRBV6-5 and TRBJ2-7; TRBD2 agrees at 8 bases. CDR3 length: 15 amino acids. Unmatched junction bases numbered 9, after V lost 5 bases and J lost 3 bases. Germline values: CDR1 MNHEY, CDR2 SVGAGI.